The rows below give T cell receptor beta chains drawn from one sample of a study of CD4+ T cells in melanoma. Clones were sequenced by immunoSEQ multiplex PCR, and TCRdb holds only the in-frame ones, with some missing. This sample has approximately 9,700 clones, with approximately 70% found just once. The sequenced material came from cells from a culture (not recorded whether cultured in vitro). The receptors were sampled from a human donor with melanoma. Each CDR3 is given with its conserved first and last residue. Size is omitted from some rows. Given values are once, few, many or a class for expanded clones.

16 NA TRBV4-2 CASSRPLAGGTNEQFF
14 NA TRBV5-5 CASSPLGEGEKLFF
13 NA TRBV19 CASSTHPIGPLHF
15 NA TRBV15 CATSRTDSGNQPQHF
11 few TRBV2 CASRAGGGYTF
12 NA TRBV30 CAWSSTPNIQYF
12 NA TRBV7-9 CASSLASETQYF
14 NA TRBV5-8 CASSPLGQQETQYF
14 NA TRBV5-1 CASSSGASGGTQYF
13 few TRBV18 CASSRTGNEKLFF
16 NA TRBV2 CASKRGGPYSNQPQHF
17 NA TRBV5-5 CASSRDPGTIEGDTQYF
13 NA TRBV2 CASSDGAGETQYF
14 few TRBV6-5 CASSYQYTQNGYTF
15 NA TRBV4-1 CASSQDNAGTYGYTF